This T cell receptor beta chain was observed in a study of shared clonotypes between healthy human individuals. As for this clone: This same CDR3 is encoded by further DNA sequences in the sample.

Deep-level running was used for the assay. Assay used: immunoSEQ multiplex PCR; TCRdb lists only in-frame clones, some missing. The table shows over a million clones, with around 76% occurring only once. Trimming cost V 6 bases and J 2 bases; bases outside gene matches: 5. CDR3 length: 14 residues. Germline values: CDR1 MNHEY, CDR2 SVGAGI. In the CD4+ fraction, cells were divided into CD45RA+ naive and CD45RA-negative memory subsets. Specimen: memory CD4+ T cells sorted from blood. Subset noted: CD45RA-negative fraction. The genes are TRBV6-5 and TRBJ2-7; 9 bases match TRBD2. This TCR was sampled from a man younger than 35 in good health. The CDR3 here is CASSPTSGAYEQYF. The CDR3 nucleotides are TGTGCCAGCAGCCCGACTAGCGGTGCCTACGAGCAGTACTTC.